The clone carrying this TCR beta chain was counted many times. As yet, its antigen is unknown. All donors comprised healthy Caucasians. This record belongs to a study of identical twins. Template switching (which added a universal primer site) was used, and cDNA carried unique molecular identifiers. TCRdb fed the 5' RACE reads into MiXCR, producing one record per CDR3 protein. Of about 660,000 distinct CDR3 sequences listed, 8.6% were seen once; the top ten hold approximately 0.89%. Points from the study as a whole: Recombination models fit unrelated individuals' TCR alpha sharing but underestimated twins'.

The CDR3 covers 14 residues. Trimming removed 1 base at V and 6 bases at J, with 10 bases between. The germline V gene has CDR1 LGHNT and CDR2 FRNRAP. These data were also filed under a second study, of yellow fever vaccine responses in identical twins. This second study says: Twins' vaccine T cell response reportedly gave the appearance of partial convergence and partial personalization.

The chain links TRBV12-5 to TRBJ2-1, with TRBD2 as a possible D gene (6 bases). The source is a woman between 18 and 29 years old in good health. The sample was PBMCs. The DNA of the CDR3 is TGTGCTAGTGGTTTGGCGGGAGTTAGCAATGAGCAGTTCTTC. Translation: CASGLAGVSNEQFF.